This TCR beta chain was obtained from a study of control samples from healthy donors and cancer patients. The table came from immunoSEQ multiplex PCR; TCRdb's copy has only in-frame clones and leaves some out. The table includes roughly 150,000 clones, about 93% detected once. What was sequenced was blood. The sequence derives from a middle-aged man in good health.

CDR3 protein: CASSIFQGPDYGYTF. The CDR3 DNA follows: TGCGCCAGCAGCATATTTCAGGGCCCAGACTATGGCTACACCTTC. The chain joins TRBV5-1 to TRBJ1-2, with a weak D call TRBD1 (5 bases). Per the germline V gene, CDR1 is SGHRS and CDR2 is YFSETQ. The V end lost 4 bases, the J end lost 3 bases, and 16 bases lay between the germline ends. The CDR3 is 15 residues long.